One sample yielded the 28 T cell receptor beta chains listed below, sequenced in a study of CD8 T cells in Susac syndrome. A quantity of roughly 0.5 to 1 ug RNA underwent reverse transcription using random hexamers. TCRdb reprocessed the immunoSEQ multiplex PCR reads with MiXCR, giving one entry per CDR3 protein. The repertoire has 200,000 or so distinct CDR3 sequences, approximately 96% of them found once; the top ten carry approximately 0.088%. The sample taken for sequencing was CD4+ T cells from PBMCs. The receptors shown here come from a human donor with multiple sclerosis.

This clonotype was seen just once. The J gene is TRBJ2-3, the V gene TRBV20-1; the D gene is possibly TRBD2 (5 bases). V lost 6 bases and J 1 base, leaving 11 bases between the germline ends. This CDR3 region has 13 residues. The V gene's germline CDR1 is DFQATT and CDR2 SNEGSKA (reference sequence). The CDR3: CSALGLGTDTQYF. CDR3 sequence (DNA): TGCAGTGCCCTCGGACTTGGCACAGATACGCAGTATTTT.

The chain has TRBV30 and TRBJ2-3; 10 nucleotides agree with TRBD2. In germline, CDR1 is GTSNPN, CDR2 SVGIG (reference sequence). The CDR3 is 15 residues long. V trimming: 2 bases; J trimming: 6 bases; junction bases outside the gene matches: 8. The CDR3 reads CAWSPLAGVGDTQYF. For the CDR3, the DNA is TGTGCCTGGAGTCCCCTAGCGGGGGTAGGGGATACGCAGTATTTT.

The chain is built from TRBV5-6 and TRBJ1-5; TRBD1 matches at 10 bases. CDR3 length: 16 amino acids. Per the germline V gene, CDR1 is SGHDT and CDR2 is YYEEEE. The ends lost 0 bases at V and 4 bases at J; junction bases unmatched: 4. The CDR3 bases are TGTGCCAGCAGCTTGGGGGACAGGGGAGGAAATCAGCCCCAGCATTTT. It codes for CASSLGDRGGNQPQHF.

This clonotype was recorded once. The V and J genes are TRBV29-1 and TRBJ1-1; D unresolved. The CDR3 totals 13 residues. Trimming cost V 7 bases and J 1 base, with 13 bases left between them. Germline V lookup: CDR1 SQVTM, CDR2 ANQGSEA. The CDR3, as DNA: TGCAGCGCCAAGGGTGGGCCGAACACTGAAGCTTTCTTT. Protein: CSAKGGPNTEAFF.

The chain uses TRBV4-2 and TRBJ1-2; 7 bases align to TRBD1. The ends lost 2 bases at V and 3 bases at J; junction bases unmatched: 9. Germline V lookup: CDR1 LGHNA, CDR2 YNFKEQ. There are 16 residues in the CDR3. CDR3 DNA sequence: TGTGCCAGCAGCCAACGTCGGACAGGAACGGACTATGGCTACACCTTC. Protein product: CASSQRRTGTDYGYTF.

This clonotype was found a few times. This chain joins TRBV20-1 and TRBJ2-7; a weak D match, TRBD2 (5 bases). Germline values: CDR1 DFQATT, CDR2 SNEGSKA (reference sequence). Trimming took 4 bases from V and 1 from J, leaving 8 bases between them. The CDR3 is 12 amino acids. Written as DNA, the CDR3 is TGCAGTGCTAACCGGGATTCCTACGAGCAGTACTTC. It yields the protein CSANRDSYEQYF.

The chain has TRBV6-5 and TRBJ1-6; a weak D match, TRBD1 (5 bases). V was clipped by 0 bases and J by 5 bases, with 11 bases between them. Germline values: CDR1 MNHEY, CDR2 SVGAGI. This CDR3 region has 16 residues. CDR3 in amino acids: CASSYSGGGDNSPLHF. CDR3 in DNA: TGTGCCAGCAGTTACTCGGGCGGGGGAGATAATTCACCCCTCCACTTT.

This clonotype was recorded once. V is TRBV28 and J is TRBJ2-1; tentatively, D is TRBD1 (5 bases). V lost 8 bases and J 2 bases, leaving 13 bases between the germline ends. CDR3 length: 14 residues. Germline V lookup: CDR1 MDHEN, CDR2 SYDVKM. The CDR3 region has the DNA TGTGCCAGCGGAGACAGAGCTACCTACAATGAGCAGTTCTTC. Translation: CASGDRATYNEQFF.

The chain joins TRBV23-1 to TRBJ1-1; tentatively, D is TRBD1 (6 bases). Being an ORF, TRBV23-1 has a function that is uncertain. The V gene lost 6 bases and the J gene lost 0 bases, with 20 bases spanning the gap. CDR3 size: 17 residues. The CDR3: CASSPWPRDNMNTEAFF. DNA for the CDR3: TGCGCCAGCAGCCCCTGGCCTCGGGACAACATGAACACTGAAGCTTTCTTT.

The chain is built from TRBV3-1 and TRBJ1-2, with D uncertain. V lost 4 bases, J lost 7 bases, and 13 bases lay in between. The CDR3 loop spans 13 amino acids. Per germline, CDR1 LGHDT and CDR2 YNNKEL (reference sequence). As DNA, the CDR3 is TGTGCCAGCAGCCTGTACCTGGACGCTGGCTACACCTTC. This encodes CASSLYLDAGYTF. Together with reference TRBV3-1 and TRBJ1-2, the CDR3 gives the full variable domain: DTAVSQTPKYLVTQMGNDKSIKCEQNLGHDTMYWYKQDSKKFLKIMFSYNNKELIINETVPNRFSPKSPDKAHLNLHINSLELGDSAVYFCASSLYLDAGYTFGSGTRLTVV.

The chain combines TRBV29-1 with TRBJ1-5, with 9 bases identical to TRBD1. Per germline, CDR1 SQVTM and CDR2 ANQGSEA. This CDR3 is built from 12 residues. Trimming at V came to 4 bases and at J to 6 bases, leaving 1 base not matched to a gene. CDR3 amino acids: CSVGTGVQPQHF. Here the CDR3 DNA reads TGCAGCGTTGGGACAGGGGTTCAGCCCCAGCATTTT.

The chain links TRBV15 to TRBJ2-7; no definite D call. Deletions cut 0 bases from V and 1 base from J, with 10 bases between. This CDR3 has 15 residues. The germline V gene encodes CDR1 LNHNV and CDR2 YYDKDF (reference sequence). The CDR3 DNA is TGTGCCACCAGCAGAGATCATGTAGATTCCTACGAGCAGTACTTC. Translated, it gives CATSRDHVDSYEQYF.

The V call is TRBV29-1, the J call TRBJ1-5; tentatively, D is TRBD1 (5 bases). Deletions cut 4 bases from V and 4 bases from J, with 11 bases between. Germline V gene sequence: CDR1 SQVTM, CDR2 ANQGSEA. CDR3 length equals 13 residues. DNA for the CDR3: TGCAGCGTTGGCGGGGCGCGGAATCAGCCCCAGCATTTT. Amino acids: CSVGGARNQPQHF.

This clonotype has just one count. The chain employs TRBV25-1 and TRBJ2-3; D is ambiguous. Germline V CDR1 and CDR2: MGHDK, SYGVNS. V lost 2 bases and J lost 2, with 14 bases in between. The CDR3 totals 16 residues. CDR3 residues: CASSEGWIGDTDTQYF. CDR3 sequence (DNA): TGTGCCAGCAGTGAAGGGTGGATTGGAGACACAGATACGCAGTATTTT.

This clonotype has a single count. V is TRBV6-2 or TRBV6-3 and J is TRBJ2-3; 7 nucleotides agree with TRBD1. With 5 bases clipped from V and 5 bases from J, the junction kept 10 bases outside the gene matches. Germline CDR1 MNHEY, CDR2 SVGEGT. The CDR3 totals 15 residues. The CDR3 DNA reads as TGTGCCAGCAGTACGCCACAGGGGCGAGGAGATACGCAGTATTTT. This codes for CASSTPQGRGDTQYF.

This clonotype was observed once. At one end the junction does not follow the germline gene, possibly because of a read error. The genes are TRBV29-1 and TRBJ2-7; D unclear. Germline CDR1 reads SQVTM; CDR2 reads ANQGSEA. The CDR3 extends over 8 amino acids. The CDR3: CSVEDGDF. CDR3 coding DNA: TGCAGCGTTGAAGATGGAGACTTC.

In DNA form, the CDR3 reads TGTGCCAGCAGCCAAGATCCAGGGTACGGCGCAGATACGCAGTATTTT. Protein sequence: CASSQDPGYGADTQYF. The chain combines TRBV3-1 with TRBJ2-3, with a tentative D call TRBD1 (5 bases). The CDR3 has 16 amino acids. Deletions cut 0 bases from V and 4 bases from J, with 14 bases between. Germline V CDR1 and CDR2: LGHDT, YNNKEL (reference sequence).

The chain couples TRBV6-1 to TRBJ2-7; D is unclear. V lost 4 bases, J lost 7 bases, and 14 bases lay in between. This CDR3 has 13 amino acids. From germline, CDR1 is MNHNS and CDR2 SASEGT. The CDR3 DNA follows: TGTGCCAGCAGTGTTCGACTCGGTGGGGAGCAGTACTTC. Protein sequence: CASSVRLGGEQYF.

The V call is TRBV28, the J call TRBJ2-7; either TRBD1 or TRBD2 may fit D (5 bases each). The V end was cut by 7 bases, the J end by 2 bases, with 15 bases between. The CDR3 spans 14 residues. CDR1 and CDR2 from the germline V gene are MDHEN and SYDVKM. CDR3 in amino acids: CASITGTAAYEQYF. The CDR3 coding sequence is TGTGCCAGCATCACCGGGACGGCAGCCTACGAGCAGTACTTC.

V gene TRBV30 combines with J gene TRBJ1-5; D call uncertain. The CDR3 has 13 amino acids. CDR1 is GTSNPN, CDR2 SVGIG, per germline (reference sequence). Trimming left V 0 bases short and J 5 bases short, with 8 bases between. The CDR3 spells CAWSVAGDQPQHF. The CDR3 nucleotides are TGTGCCTGGAGTGTAGCGGGAGATCAGCCCCAGCATTTT.

The rearrangement uses TRBV18 and TRBJ2-7; 8 bases line up with TRBD1. Per the germline V gene, CDR1 is KGHSH and CDR2 is LQKENI. The CDR3 covers 13 residues. Trimming cost V 2 bases and J 6 bases; bases outside gene matches: 3. CDR3 amino acids: CASSPTTGGEQYF. CDR3 nucleotides: TGTGCCAGCTCACCAACCACAGGGGGCGAGCAGTACTTC.

This sequence joins TRBV7-9 and TRBJ1-1, with unresolved D. The CDR3 consists of 13 residues. CDR1 is SEHNR, CDR2 FQNEAQ, per germline (reference sequence). V lost 5 bases and J lost 1, with 8 bases in between. DNA for the CDR3: TGTGCCAGCAGCCTCCAGGCGAACACTGAAGCTTTCTTT. It translates to CASSLQANTEAFF.

V gene TRBV3-1 combines with J gene TRBJ2-7; D not certain. This CDR3 is 14 amino acids long. Deletions cut 6 bases from V and 3 bases from J, with 15 bases between. CDR1 LGHDT and CDR2 YNNKEL come from the germline V gene (reference sequence). In DNA form, the CDR3 reads TGTGCCAGCAGTTACCTAGATGCTGGCTACGAGCAGTACTTC. Translated: CASSYLDAGYEQYF.

On this clonotype: Its ends do not fully match the called genes, so a read error is possible. The chain combines TRBV20-1 with TRBJ1-6; maybe TRBD1 (6 bases). The germline gives CDR1 DFQATT, CDR2 SNEGSKA (reference sequence). CDR3 length equals 16 residues. This chain's CDR3 is CSGRQAARGVNSPLHF. Here the CDR3 DNA reads TGCAGTGGTAGACAGGCAGCTCGGGGGGTTAATTCACCCCTCCACTTT.

This clonotype was counted once. The chain couples TRBV30 to TRBJ1-5; D is uncertain. V lost 1 base, J lost 4 bases, and 17 bases lay in between. The CDR3 totals 16 residues. Germline CDR1 is GTSNPN and CDR2 is SVGIG (reference sequence). CDR3 protein: CAWSARVMRGNQPQHF. CDR3 sequence (DNA): TGTGCCTGGAGTGCCCGTGTGATGCGCGGAAATCAGCCCCAGCATTTT.

In its sample, this clonotype was seen once. The chain joins TRBV5-4 to TRBJ1-1; D unresolved. Per the germline V gene, CDR1 is SGHNT and CDR2 is YYREEE (reference sequence). Trimming stripped 0 bases from V and 6 bases from J, with 9 bases between. The CDR3 runs to 13 residues. CDR3 coding DNA: TGTGCCAGCAGCTTGGAAGTCGGCTCTGAAGCTTTCTTT. Translated, it gives CASSLEVGSEAFF. Supplemented by reference TRBV5-4 and TRBJ1-1, the full variable domain reads ETGVTQSPTHLIKTRGQQVTLRCSSQSGHNTVSWYQQALGQGPQFIFQYYREEENGRGNFPPRFSGLQFPNYSSELNVNALELDDSALYLCASSLEVGSEAFFGQGTRLTVV.

The J gene is TRBJ1-6, the V gene TRBV6-2 or TRBV6-3; 7 bases line up with TRBD1. The CDR3 spans 14 residues. Germline V lookup: CDR1 MNHEY, CDR2 SVGEGT. J gave up 7 bases and V 7 bases, and 7 bases lay outside the gene matches. The DNA for the CDR3 is TGTGCCAGCAACTCCGGGACAGAGAATTCACCCCTCCACTTT. Translated, it gives CASNSGTENSPLHF.

CDR3 protein: CASSWEGRGTEAFF. In DNA form, the CDR3 reads TGTGCCAGCAGTTGGGAGGGTAGGGGCACTGAAGCTTTCTTT. This sequence joins TRBV6-5 and TRBJ1-1; a weak D match, TRBD1 (5 bases). V was pared by 4 bases and J by 4 bases, with 13 bases between. The CDR3 sequence is 14 residues long. Germline V gene lookup returns CDR1 MNHEY and CDR2 SVGAGI.